One TCR beta chain is described in this entry. Per the original methods: It was from reference gene primer amplification that nucleated cell counts were estimated. Sequencing was performed with immunoSEQ multiplex PCR; in TCRdb, only in-frame clones are kept and a portion is missing. Clone size and the V and J calls come from that table; the DNA yielded D and trimming. The sample lists approximately 150,000 clones; over 80% were seen once. The source of the sample is a study of blood T cell repertoires in COVID-19. For the study at large: The United States, Italy and Spain provided the acute and convalescent COVID-19 samples.

The CDR3 is made up of 14 amino acids. Trimming pared 3 bases from V and 4 bases from J, leaving 10 bases between. Germline loops: CDR1 SGDLS, CDR2 YYNGEE. This TCR was sampled from a woman in her fifties or sixties with acute or convalescent COVID-19. Material: peripheral blood. V usage is TRBV9 and J usage is TRBJ2-2, with D perhaps TRBD2 (6 bases). The CDR3 loop is CASSGGTPTGELFF. The CDR3 DNA reads as TGTGCCAGCAGCGGGGGGACTCCCACCGGGGAGCTGTTTTTT.